What follows are 12 T cell receptor beta chains derived from one specimen sequenced in a study of cytomegalovirus exposure and HLA in healthy donors. With 60 Vbeta and 13 Jbeta primers, the PCR was carried out. TCRdb's table, derived via immunoSEQ multiplex PCR, lists solely in-frame clones and lacks some. The table includes roughly 200,000 clones, 70% to 90% detected once. The specimen was PBMCs. The receptors were sampled from a woman aged 50 to 60 in good health and CMV-seronegative.

The genes are TRBV6-5 and TRBJ2-1; perhaps TRBD1 as D (5 bases). The V gene's germline CDR1 is MNHEY and CDR2 SVGAGI. Trimming took 6 bases from V and 9 from J, leaving 12 bases between them. The CDR3 length is 12 residues. The CDR3: CASSRAHTEQFF. CDR3 coding DNA: TGTGCCAGCAGCAGGGCGCATACTGAGCAGTTCTTC.

The chain couples TRBV4-3 to TRBJ2-2, with D hard to call. The CDR3 totals 14 residues. Trimming pared 5 bases from V and 4 bases from J, leaving 11 bases between. Germline-derived CDR1 and CDR2 are LGHNA and YSLEER. In nucleotides, the CDR3 is TGCGCCAGCAGCTCTAATCCGGGCACCGGGGAGCTGTTTTTT. Amino acids: CASSSNPGTGELFF.

The rearrangement links TRBV5-1 to TRBJ2-7; 14 nucleotides line up with TRBD2. This CDR3 spans 17 amino acids. Germline-derived CDR1 and CDR2 are SGHRS and YFSETQ. V lost 2 bases, J lost 6 bases, and 10 bases stayed unmatched. CDR3 DNA sequence: TGCGCCAGCAGCTTCCAGGGACTAGCGGGAGTAATAGGCGAGCAGTACTTC. Amino acid sequence: CASSFQGLAGVIGEQYF.

Details on this clone: Other DNA sequences in this sample translate to the same CDR3. V and J are TRBV5-1 and TRBJ2-1; TRBD2 aligns across 9 bases. With V trimmed by 0 bases and J by 3 bases, 1 base remained unmatched. The CDR3 covers 15 residues. The germline V gene encodes CDR1 SGHRS and CDR2 YFSETQ. This CDR3 is CASSLGLADYNEQFF. CDR3 sequence (DNA): TGCGCCAGCAGCTTGGGACTAGCGGACTACAATGAGCAGTTCTTC.

The chain links TRBV28 to TRBJ2-7; possible D gene TRBD2, 7 bases. The germline V gene has CDR1 MDHEN and CDR2 SYDVKM. The ends were cut back, 6 bases at V and 5 bases at J, with 14 bases in the middle. The CDR3 sequence is 13 residues long. Here the CDR3 DNA reads TGTGCCAGCAGGGAGGGGGGGGGCGACGAGCAGTACTTC. Its protein product is CASREGGGDEQYF.

The J gene is TRBJ1-4, the V gene TRBV30; D remains unclear. CDR1 and CDR2 from the germline V gene are GTSNPN and SVGIG (reference sequence). Between the trimmed V and J ends, which lost 5 bases and 7 bases, there was a span of 11 bases. CDR3 size: 12 residues. As DNA, the CDR3 is TGTGCCTGGGCCCATGCCGGTGAAAAACTGTTTTTT. Translating it yields CAWAHAGEKLFF.

V is TRBV28 and J is TRBJ2-5; D remains ambiguous. Trimming shortened V by 4 bases and J by 4 bases, and 10 bases separated the two germline ends. The length of the CDR3 is 13 residues. Germline V gene data show CDR1 as MDHEN and CDR2 as SYDVKM. CDR3 DNA sequence: TGTGCCAGCAGTTCCCAGTCTGGAGAGACCCAGTACTTC. This sequence encodes CASSSQSGETQYF.

The gene calls are TRBV2 and TRBJ2-5, with TRBD1 identical over 7 bases. The CDR3 totals 14 residues. Germline lookup yields CDR1 SNHLY and CDR2 FYNNEI. Trimming cost V 5 bases and J 1 base; bases outside gene matches: 4. The DNA for the CDR3 is TGTGCCAGCAGTCGAACAGGGGTCCAAGAGACCCAGTACTTC. Translation: CASSRTGVQETQYF.

The J gene is TRBJ2-1, the V gene TRBV14; maybe TRBD1 (5 bases). The CDR3 extends over 19 amino acids. The V end was cut by 0 bases, the J end by 5 bases, with 23 bases between. Germline V lookup: CDR1 SGHDN, CDR2 FVKESK. The CDR3 reads CASSQDRGLPTLYNNEQFF. The CDR3, as DNA: TGTGCCAGCAGCCAAGATAGGGGCCTACCTACCCTATACAACAATGAGCAGTTCTTC.

Only a few counts were recorded for this clone. This chain uses TRBV6-5 with TRBJ1-4, with D uncertain. The ends were cut back, 5 bases at V and 3 bases at J, with 10 bases in the middle. Germline CDR1 reads MNHEY; CDR2 reads SVGAGI. The CDR3 has 14 residues. The CDR3 sequence: CASSRSRANEKLFF. The CDR3 region has the DNA TGTGCCAGCAGTAGGTCCCGGGCTAATGAAAAACTGTTTTTT.

V gene TRBV2 combines with J gene TRBJ1-6; D remains ambiguous. The V end was cut by 7 bases, the J end by 8 bases, with 9 bases between. Germline CDR1 SNHLY, CDR2 FYNNEI. The CDR3 spans 12 residues. CDR3 sequence: CASTTGYSPLHF. For the CDR3, the DNA is TGTGCCAGCACGACGGGGTATTCACCCCTCCACTTT.

The chain links TRBV6-1 to TRBJ2-7; possibly TRBD1 for D (5 bases). CDR1 is MNHNS, CDR2 SASEGT, per germline. V was shortened by 7 bases and J by 3 bases, with 10 bases between the two germline ends. The CDR3 consists of 12 residues. The CDR3 reads CASNRNFYEQYF. The CDR3, as DNA: TGTGCCAGCAACAGGAACTTCTACGAGCAGTACTTC.